The rows below give T cell receptor beta chains drawn from one sample of a study of T cell responses to AZD1222 COVID-19 vaccine. This table comes from immunoSEQ multiplex PCR, and its TCRdb copy is limited to in-frame clones, with some not included. This sample has some 110,000 clones, with 85% to 95% found just once. Sample: peripheral blood, taken on day 0 of AZD1222 vaccination. The receptor source for this set is an adult in good health. The CDR3 runs from the conserved cysteine through the conserved F or W. Fields, in order: clone size, D gene, V gene, J gene, CDR3 protein, CDR3 DNA. The D gene is left open where the match is weak. A row's size may be missing; if present it is once, few, many or a size class.

>-|-|TRBV7-6|TRBJ2-1
CASGGWGRSEQFF
TGTGCCAGCGGAGGATGGGGGCGGAGTGAGCAGTTCTTC
>-|TRBD2|TRBV28|TRBJ2-1
CASTRGTSGGNEQFF
TGTGCCAGCACCAGGGGGACTAGCGGGGGGAATGAGCAGTTCTTC
>-|TRBD2|TRBV7-3|TRBJ2-1
CASSLSGGVAGRDEQFF
TGTGCCAGCAGCTTATCAGGTGGGGTAGCGGGGAGGGATGAGCAGTTCTTC
>once|-|TRBV28|TRBJ1-2
CASSSLWTQDF
TGTGCCAGCAGTTCTCTCTGGACTCAAGATTTC
>few|-|TRBV16|TRBJ2-7
CASSQKGGKSYEQYF
TGTGCCAGCAGCCAAAAAGGGGGAAAGTCGTACGAGCAGTACTTC
>-|-|TRBV2|TRBJ2-1
CASSEGEPGAYYNEQFF
TGTGCCAGCAGTGAAGGGGAGCCGGGTGCTTACTACAATGAGCAGTTCTTC
>once|-|TRBV7-9|TRBJ1-2
CASSPGRTSRGYTF
TGTGCCAGCAGCCCAGGACGGACATCCAGGGGCTACACCTTC
>few|-|TRBV2|TRBJ1-1
CARGVNTEAFF
TGTGCCAGGGGAGTTAACACTGAAGCTTTCTTT
>-|-|TRBV14|TRBJ2-7
CASSPRVTYEQYF
TGTGCCAGCAGTCCCCGCGTCACCTACGAGCAGTACTTC
>-|TRBD1|TRBV19|TRBJ2-7
CASSFRQGGYEQYF
TGTGCCAGTAGTTTCCGACAGGGGGGGTACGAGCAGTACTTC
>-|TRBD2|TRBV14|TRBJ2-1
CASSQGKTTSGRGYEQFF
TGTGCCAGCAGCCAAGGGAAGACGACTAGCGGGAGGGGGTATGAGCAGTTCTTC
>-|-|TRBV4-1|TRBJ1-1
CASSHNSVMNTEAFF
TGCGCCAGCAGCCACAACAGCGTAATGAACACTGAAGCTTTCTTT
>-|-|TRBV19|TRBJ2-7
CASSSSPSSYEQYF
TGTGCCAGTAGTTCTAGTCCTAGCTCCTACGAGCAGTACTTC
>few|-|TRBV18|TRBJ2-2
CASSPAGGTGELFF
TGTGCCAGCTCACCAGCCGGGGGCACCGGGGAGCTGTTTTTT
>-|TRBD1|TRBV2|TRBJ2-7
CAVPNFHRGRAAIEQYF
TGTGCCGTACCAAATTTCCACAGGGGCAGAGCCGCTATCGAGCAGTACTTC
>-|-|TRBV3-1/TRBV3-2|TRBJ2-5
CASSLPVGRAETQYF
TGTGCCAGCAGCCTTCCTGTAGGGAGAGCAGAGACCCAGTACTTC